This TCR beta chain was retrieved from a study of blood T cell repertoires in COVID-19. Repertoires were generated with immunoSEQ multiplex PCR, while TCRdb's copy carries only in-frame clones and drops some. The sample contains about 220,000 clones, roughly 82% of which appear only once. Germline assignment: CDR1 DFQATT and CDR2 SNEGSKA (reference sequence). Trimming took 3 bases from V and 2 from J, leaving 15 bases between them. There are 15 residues in the CDR3. The chain is built from TRBV20-1 and TRBJ2-3, with a weak D call TRBD2 (6 bases). This TCR derives from a man between 50 and 59 years old with active or convalescent COVID-19. Material for sequencing was peripheral blood. Here the CDR3 reads CSASGTAGSTDTQYF. CDR3 coding DNA: TGCAGTGCTAGTGGAACGGCGGGGTCCACAGATACGCAGTATTTT.